Listed below are T cell receptor beta chains from one sample, sequenced in a study of blood T cells in healthy people across ages. TCRdb processed the 5' RACE reads anew with MiXCR; each CDR3 protein has one entry. The sample records 1.8 million or so distinct CDR3 sequences, approximately 39% being singletons. Sequencing was carried out using blood. The receptor source for this set is a human donor in good health. Both conserved end residues are trimmed from each CDR3. The size of a clone is reported for some rows only, either as once, few or many, or as a class for expanded clones.

. TRBJ1-2 TRBV3-1 ASSQAMIGYT
once TRBJ2-1 TRBV20-1 SARDGDGGAYNEQF
. TRBJ2-5 TRBV4-1 ASSQVRQNQETQY
. TRBJ2-7 TRBV18 AGSQGQTYEQY
once TRBJ2-3 TRBV5-1 ASSSGPGDDTQY
. TRBJ2-5 TRBV21-1 ASSTWDSGYQETQY
. TRBJ2-3 TRBV5-1 ASSLRSTDTDTQY
. . TRBV29-1 SVATFIGEQY
. TRBJ2-5 TRBV9 ASSVAGGEETQY
few TRBJ1-2 TRBV29-1 SVEGQGSFGYT
few TRBJ2-1 TRBV29-1 SVEDLGRGTDEQF
many TRBJ2-7 TRBV6-5 ASVGGTYEQY
. TRBJ2-7 TRBV27 APRVNGYEQY
. TRBJ1-2 TRBV6-6 ASSIPGGHGYT
. TRBJ1-2 TRBV15 ATSRDLTAYGYT
. . TRBV9 ASSVGWVTIYEQY
few TRBJ1-2 TRBV12-3/TRBV12-4 ASSLTADRPFYGYT
once TRBJ1-1 TRBV4-3 ASSQGMDTEAF
. TRBJ1-1 TRBV4-3 ASSQEGPGTGGTEAF
. . TRBV18 AGTGAIRETQY
. TRBJ1-6 TRBV6-5 ASSSVLANTYSPLH
. TRBJ2-1 TRBV11-3 ASSRTSWDEQF
. TRBJ1-2 TRBV28 ASRIAGSDYGCT
few TRBJ2-4 TRBV20-1 SARDPVGGDIQY
. TRBJ1-2 TRBV7-8 ASSSRGDRDYGYT
. TRBJ2-3 TRBV5-1 ASSLPVAASGGTDTQY
. TRBJ2-1 TRBV11-2 ASMSSYNEQF
many TRBJ2-7 TRBV15 ATSRGGSTYEQY
. TRBJ2-1 TRBV12-3/TRBV12-4 ASSLNRGGGDEQF
. TRBJ1-1 TRBV20-1 SAQTIRTGAAF
. TRBJ2-1 TRBV2 ASSEAVPGLNEQF
. TRBJ2-4 TRBV27 ASSLSLGGNNEQY
. TRBJ1-5 TRBV10-3 AISEDGNQPQH
few TRBJ2-7 TRBV5-1 ASSLELAGGAYEQY
. TRBJ2-1 TRBV2 ASSDGVGYNEQF
once TRBJ1-1 TRBV4-1 ASSQGAGQMNTEAF
few TRBJ2-7 TRBV29-1 SVVGQPGAYEQY
. TRBJ2-5 TRBV7-3 ASRATVQETQY
few TRBJ2-4 TRBV7-9 ASSLAYRPDGGEQY
. TRBJ2-5 TRBV20-1 SARDEQGQETQY
. TRBJ2-5 TRBV27 ASSNSGTGYFETQY